The clone carrying this TCR beta chain was seen more than once but under ten times. This sample is drawn from a study of human T cells and chemical hapten exposure. Time point noted: patch test 2, 6 weeks after DPC sensitization. Treatment described: therapeutic diphenylcyclopropenone sensitization with weekly scalp DPC. MiXCR was run by TCRdb on the RACE reads, yielding one entry per CDR3 protein. The table shows about 350,000 distinct CDR3 sequences, with nearly 6.5% occurring only once. The germline gives CDR1 MNHEY, CDR2 SVGAGI. With V trimmed by 0 bases and J by 5 bases, 1 base remained unmatched. This CDR3 has 14 amino acids.

The V and J genes are TRBV6-5 and TRBJ2-3; TRBD1 matches at 8 bases. The source of this sequence is a young woman with alopecia areata. Some clones in this sample may be carry-over from other donors' samples. The sequenced sample was whole blood, obtained in connection with sensitization to the hapten diphenylcyclopropenone (DPC). In nucleotides, the CDR3 is TGTGCCAGCAGTTACTCCAGGGGGCGAGATACGCAGTATTTT. Residues: CASSYSRGRDTQYF.